One sample yielded the 8 T cell receptor beta chains listed below, sequenced in a study of shared clonotypes between healthy human individuals. The table came from immunoSEQ multiplex PCR; TCRdb's copy has only in-frame clones and leaves some out. The table has around 330,000 clones, less than 85% seen once. The sequencing input was memory CD4+ T cells sorted from blood. Documented subset: CD45RA-negative fraction. The origin of the receptors is a man younger than 40 in good health.

This rearrangement joins TRBV6-5 to TRBJ2-3; no definite D call. CDR1 is MNHEY, CDR2 SVGAGI, per germline. Trimming stripped 6 bases from V and 0 bases from J, with 10 bases between. The length of the CDR3 is 14 residues. The CDR3 nucleotides are TGTGCCAGCAGGAGGAAGACTAGCACAGATACGCAGTATTTT. Translating it yields CASRRKTSTDTQYF.

The chain links TRBV5-1 to TRBJ2-1, with 10 bases aligning to TRBD2. The CDR3 length is 15 residues. Per germline, CDR1 SGHRS and CDR2 YFSETQ. V gave up 3 bases and J gave up 4 bases; unmatched junction bases: 4. CDR3 DNA: TGCGCCAGCAGCTACACTAGCGGGACTTACAATGAGCAGTTCTTC. Its translation: CASSYTSGTYNEQFF.

The J gene is TRBJ2-7, the V gene TRBV7-9; TRBD1 or TRBD2 may be the D gene (6 bases each). The CDR3 sequence is 13 residues long. The V gene lost 11 bases and the J gene lost 3 bases, with 17 bases spanning the gap. The germline CDR1 and CDR2 sequences are SEHNR and FQNEAQ (reference sequence). CDR3 amino acids: CAVGSRGGYEQYF. Here the CDR3 DNA reads TGTGCCGTAGGTTCCAGGGGAGGCTACGAGCAGTACTTC.

The V gene is TRBV5-1, the J gene TRBJ2-1; D may be TRBD2 (5 bases). The germline V and J ends were trimmed by 0 bases and 11 bases, with 15 bases remaining between them. The CDR3 totals 14 residues. Germline loops: CDR1 SGHRS, CDR2 YFSETQ. For the CDR3, the DNA is TGCGCCAGCAGCTTGGCACTAGACGGCCTCCAGCAGTTCTTC. Protein: CASSLALDGLQQFF.

The chain uses TRBV7-3 and TRBJ2-3; 8 bases are shared with TRBD1. The CDR3 has 15 residues. V gave up 8 bases and J gave up 1 base; unmatched junction bases: 8. Germline-derived CDR1 and CDR2 are SGHTA and FQGTGA. Written as DNA, the CDR3 is TGTGCCAGCGGCCAACCGGGACAGGGCACAGATACGCAGTATTTT. Its translation is CASGQPGQGTDTQYF.

The rearrangement links TRBV9 to TRBJ1-4; TRBD1 matches at 8 bases. Germline CDR1 reads SGDLS; CDR2 reads YYNGEE. J gave up 8 bases and V 4 bases, and 10 bases lay outside the gene matches. The CDR3 consists of 15 residues. In DNA form, the CDR3 reads TGTGCCAGCAGCTCGCGACAGGGGCAAAGAGAAAAACTGTTTTTT. Its translation: CASSSRQGQREKLFF.

The rearrangement links TRBV25-1 to TRBJ1-2; no reliable D call. This CDR3 region has 13 residues. Trimming removed 3 bases at V and 2 bases at J, with 7 bases between. CDR1 is MGHDK, CDR2 SYGVNS, per germline. Here the CDR3 reads CASSDGPNYGYTF. CDR3 DNA sequence: TGTGCCAGCAGTGATGGGCCAAACTATGGCTACACCTTC.

V is TRBV9 and J is TRBJ2-5; TRBD1 aligns across 8 bases. The CDR3 sequence is 15 residues long. Trimming at V came to 0 bases and at J to 5 bases, leaving 6 bases not matched to a gene. Germline values: CDR1 SGDLS, CDR2 YYNGEE. As DNA, the CDR3 is TGTGCCAGCAGCGTAGCTCAGGGGGCGAGGGAGACCCAGTACTTC. Translated: CASSVAQGARETQYF.